Listed below are T cell receptor beta chains from one sample, sequenced in a study of cytomegalovirus exposure and HLA in healthy donors. Measured with immunoSEQ multiplex PCR; TCRdb has only the in-frame clones, and not every one. Of 200,000 to 250,000 clones listed, approximately 80% are singletons. The sequencing sample was made of PBMCs. Source of these receptors: a woman younger than 45 in good health and CMV-seronegative. Both conserved end residues are part of each CDR3. A D gene is named only where the DNA matches it firmly. The size entry is marked missing in some rows and otherwise reads once, few, many or a size class.

TRBJ1-2	.	TRBV6-5	14	.	CASSYWRDSKGYTF	TGTGCCAGCAGTTATTGGAGGGATTCGAAGGGCTACACCTTC
TRBJ2-7	.	TRBV7-8	17	.	CASSPKSEGLYPYEQYF	TGTGCCAGCAGCCCAAAATCGGAGGGTCTTTATCCTTACGAGCAGTACTTC
TRBJ1-1	.	TRBV5-4	16	.	CASSSATKGLNTEAFF	TGTGCCAGCAGCTCGGCTACGAAGGGGCTGAACACTGAAGCTTTCTTT
TRBJ2-3	TRBD2	TRBV5-1	14	many	CASRTSGYTDTQYF	TGCGCCAGCAGGACTAGCGGGTACACAGATACGCAGTATTTT
TRBJ2-7	TRBD2	TRBV19	15	.	CASSTLAGGPYEQYF	TGTGCCAGTAGTACCCTAGCGGGAGGGCCCTACGAGCAGTACTTC
TRBJ1-2	TRBD1	TRBV5-4	13	.	CASSPQGTYGYPF	TGTGCCAGCAGCCCACAGGGGACCTATGGCTACCCCTTC
TRBJ2-1	.	TRBV28	15	.	CASSSTGDTYNEQFF	TGTGCCAGCAGTTCAACAGGTGATACCTACAATGAGCAGTTCTTC
TRBJ1-2	.	TRBV18	17	few	CASSPPGDASILNGYTF	TGTGCCAGCTCACCTCCCGGGGATGCTAGTATTCTTAATGGCTACACCTTC
TRBJ2-1	.	TRBV4-1	13	once	CASGTPGYNEQFF	TGCGCCAGCGGGACACCCGGCTACAATGAGCAGTTCTTC
TRBJ2-7	TRBD1	TRBV18	14	.	CASSDLWTGYEQYF	TGTGCCAGCTCGGACCTTTGGACAGGGTACGAGCAGTACTTC
TRBJ2-1	TRBD2	TRBV2	17	once	CASSRGLAGYFVDEQFF	TGTGCCAGCAGCAGAGGGCTAGCGGGGTACTTCGTTGATGAGCAGTTCTTC
TRBJ1-5	.	TRBV19	16	few	CASSIRGGMDNQPQHF	TGTGCCAGTAGTATCCGGGGGGGGATGGACAATCAGCCCCAGCATTTT
TRBJ2-7	TRBD1	TRBV28	15	.	CASSSGQVGSYEQYF	TGTGCCAGCAGCTCCGGACAGGTGGGGTCCTACGAGCAGTACTTC
TRBJ1-3	.	TRBV14	16	.	CASSQRIQAAWNTIYF	TGTGCCAGCAGCCAAAGAATCCAGGCCGCGTGGAACACCATATATTTT
TRBJ1-2	.	TRBV5-4	15	.	CASSTAARGDYGYTF	TGTGCCAGCAGCACTGCGGCCAGGGGCGACTATGGCTACACCTTC
TRBJ2-7	TRBD1	TRBV5-1	15	once	CASSFGAGGGYEQYF	TGCGCCAGCAGCTTTGGGGCAGGGGGCGGCTACGAGCAGTACTTC
TRBJ2-7	.	TRBV6-6	14	.	CASTLPDSSYEQYF	TGTGCCAGCACCCTACCGGACAGCTCCTACGAGCAGTACTTC
TRBJ2-3	TRBD2	TRBV7-2	18	.	CASSLELAGGPQSKTQYF	TGTGCCAGCAGCTTAGAACTAGCGGGGGGCCCACAGTCCAAGACGCAGTATTTT
TRBJ2-3	.	TRBV27	13	.	CASSLFGPDTQYF	TGTGCCAGCAGTTTATTTGGCCCAGATACGCAGTATTTT
TRBJ2-5	TRBD2	TRBV6-1	16	.	CASSEGTSGVWETQYF	TGTGCCAGCAGTGAAGGGACTAGCGGGGTCTGGGAGACCCAGTACTTC
TRBJ2-6	TRBD1	TRBV30	14	.	CAWSTGAGANVLTF	TGTGCCTGGAGTACAGGGGCCGGGGCCAACGTCCTGACTTTC
TRBJ2-1	TRBD2	TRBV6-1	14	.	CASRGLAGNNEQFF	TGTGCCAGCAGGGGACTAGCGGGGAACAATGAGCAGTTCTTC
TRBJ2-1	TRBD2	TRBV5-6	15	once	CASSLATSGFNEQFF	TGTGCCAGCAGCTTGGCGACTAGCGGCTTCAATGAGCAGTTCTTC
TRBJ2-1	.	TRBV5-5	17	.	CASSLNLGVGPYNEQFF	TGTGCCAGCAGCTTGAATTTGGGAGTGGGCCCCTACAATGAGCAGTTCTTC
TRBJ2-5	.	TRBV2	13	.	CATNWGGRETQYF	TGTGCCACCAACTGGGGGGGGCGAGAGACCCAGTACTTC
TRBJ2-7	TRBD2	TRBV7-9	12	.	CATSGTNEEQYF	TGTGCCACCAGCGGGACTAACGAAGAGCAGTACTTC
TRBJ2-4	TRBD2	TRBV6-1	17	once	CASSVWASGGAENIQYF	TGTGCCAGCAGTGTATGGGCTAGCGGGGGGGCGGAAAACATTCAGTACTTC
TRBJ1-1	.	TRBV30	13	once	CAWIGQTNTEAFF	TGTGCCTGGATCGGACAGACGAACACTGAAGCTTTCTTT
TRBJ1-2	.	TRBV29-1	17	.	CSPGGSGQTLLNYGYTF	TGCAGCCCGGGGGGCTCGGGACAAACTTTGTTGAACTATGGCTACACCTTC
TRBJ2-1	TRBD2	TRBV19	16	few	CASSSIRLAHTDEQFF	TGTGCCAGTAGTAGCATCCGACTAGCTCACACGGATGAGCAGTTCTTC
TRBJ2-7	.	TRBV29-1	11	.	CSVLHSYEQYF	TGCAGCGTTCTCCATAGCTACGAGCAGTACTTC
TRBJ2-3	TRBD2	TRBV2	15	.	CASSQRGTPPDTQYF	TGTGCCAGCAGCCAGCGGGGGACACCTCCAGATACGCAGTATTTT
TRBJ2-7	.	TRBV4-1	14	.	CASSQERVAYEQYF	TGCGCCAGCAGCCAAGAACGGGTTGCCTACGAGCAGTACTTC
TRBJ2-7	.	TRBV27	13	.	CASSLRTSYEQYF	TGTGCCAGCAGCCTACGCACTAGTTACGAGCAGTACTTC
TRBJ2-7	TRBD2	TRBV7-2	14	.	CASSSSGRAYEQYF	TGTGCCAGCAGCTCAAGCGGGAGGGCTTACGAGCAGTACTTC
TRBJ1-1	.	TRBV11-2	15	once	CASSLPLGLDTEAFF	TGTGCCAGCAGCTTACCCTTGGGGCTGGACACTGAAGCTTTCTTT
TRBJ2-1	TRBD2	TRBV9	16	.	CASSVAGTSISNEQFF	TGTGCCAGCAGCGTAGCCGGGACTAGCATCTCCAATGAGCAGTTCTTC
TRBJ2-1	TRBD2	TRBV4-2	18	.	CASSQDLRVKAGRNEQFF	TGTGCCAGCAGCCAAGATTTGAGGGTAAAAGCGGGACGGAATGAGCAGTTCTTC
TRBJ2-5	TRBD1	TRBV4-2	17	.	CASSQDLAGGYRETQYF	TGTGCCAGCAGCCAAGATTTGGCAGGGGGCTATCGGGAGACCCAGTACTTC
TRBJ2-2	TRBD1	TRBV6-6	15	.	CASSYGQGDTGELFF	TGTGCCAGCAGTTACGGACAGGGGGACACCGGGGAGCTGTTTTTT